A single sample gave rise to the 23 T cell receptor beta chains below, sequenced in a study of blood T cell repertoires in COVID-19. TCRdb's table, derived via immunoSEQ multiplex PCR, lists solely in-frame clones and lacks some. The sample records hundreds of thousands of clones, over 75% being singletons. Sequenced sample: PBMCs or T cells enriched from blood (not recorded which). The receptors come from a middle-aged woman with acute COVID-19.

The chain links TRBV11-2 to TRBJ2-7; 8 positions agree with TRBD1. The CDR3 is 15 residues long. V was pared by 4 bases and J by 3 bases, with 8 bases of the junction left unmatched. From germline, CDR1 is SGHAT and CDR2 FQNNGV. CDR3 loop: CASSSEGTGLYEQYF. As DNA, the CDR3 is TGTGCCAGCAGCTCAGAAGGGACAGGCCTCTACGAGCAGTACTTC.

The J gene is TRBJ2-7, the V gene TRBV11-2; a weak D match, TRBD1 (5 bases). The germline V gene encodes CDR1 SGHAT and CDR2 FQNNGV. There are 11 residues in the CDR3. The germline V and J ends were trimmed by 11 bases and 3 bases, with 11 bases remaining between them. The CDR3 bases are TGTGCCGCTAGGGGCCTCTACGAGCAGTACTTC. This translates into CAARGLYEQYF. Based on the CDR3 plus reference TRBV11-2 and TRBJ2-7, the full variable domain is EAGVAQSPRYKIIEKRQSVAFWCNPISGHATLYWYQQILGQGPKLLIQFQNNGVVDDSQLPKDRFSAERLKGVDSTLKIQPAKLEDSAVYLCAARGLYEQYFGPGTRLTVT.

This clone appeared a few times. This rearrangement joins TRBV15 to TRBJ2-1, with TRBD1 identical over 7 bases. V trimming: 5 bases; J trimming: 5 bases; junction bases outside the gene matches: 15. Per germline, CDR1 LNHNV and CDR2 YYDKDF (reference sequence). This CDR3 is built from 17 residues. CDR3 sequence reads: CATSSYMAETGNNEQFF. The DNA of the CDR3 is TGTGCCACCAGCTCCTATATGGCGGAGACAGGGAACAATGAGCAGTTCTTC.

This chain links TRBV18 with TRBJ2-5, with D tentatively TRBD2 (5 bases). Germline V gene sequence: CDR1 KGHSH, CDR2 LQKENI. Trimming removed 2 bases from V and 5 bases from J, with 12 bases in between. This CDR3 is built from 14 residues. For the CDR3, the DNA is TGTGCCAGCTCACCAAGTTCCCGGGGTGAGACCCAGTACTTC. This codes for CASSPSSRGETQYF.

This chain links TRBV11-2 with TRBJ2-3, with 9 bases fitting TRBD2. Germline V CDR1 and CDR2: SGHAT, FQNNGV. The V gene end was trimmed by 3 bases and the J gene end by 3 bases; junction bases not matched to a gene: 4. This CDR3 spans 15 amino acids. The CDR3 loop is CASSLRGGPTDTQYF. The CDR3 nucleotides are TGTGCCAGCAGCTTGCGGGGGGGCCCGACAGATACGCAGTATTTT.

The J gene is TRBJ2-3, the V gene TRBV30, with D possibly matching TRBD1 (6 bases). Germline loops: CDR1 GTSNPN, CDR2 SVGIG (reference sequence). There are 13 residues in the CDR3. V shed 4 bases and J shed 1 base, with 9 bases lying between them. CDR3 sequence reads: CAWKQGGTDTQYF. As DNA, the CDR3 is TGTGCCTGGAAACAGGGCGGCACAGATACGCAGTATTTT.

The rearrangement uses TRBV10-3 and TRBJ2-1, with D perhaps TRBD1 (5 bases). The CDR3 covers 13 residues. Germline CDR1 ENHRY, CDR2 SYGVKD. Trimming removed 11 bases at V and 0 bases at J, with 11 bases between. CDR3 residues: CAARGRSYNEQFF. Written as DNA, the CDR3 is TGTGCCGCTAGGGGCCGCTCCTACAATGAGCAGTTCTTC.

The chain uses TRBV19 and TRBJ1-1; D may be TRBD1 (6 bases). Trimming removed 5 bases at V and 9 bases at J, with 13 bases between. The CDR3 loop spans 12 amino acids. Germline CDR1 reads LNHDA; CDR2 reads SQIVND (reference sequence). The CDR3 reads CASSVAGAKAFF. The DNA of the CDR3 is TGTGCCAGTAGTGTCGCAGGGGCAAAAGCTTTCTTT.

This chain links TRBV2 with TRBJ2-2; 12 nucleotides align to TRBD2. This CDR3 has 15 residues. Germline V gene sequence: CDR1 SNHLY, CDR2 FYNNEI. The V and J ends lost 6 bases and 7 bases, in that order; junction bases with no gene match: 6. This CDR3 is CASSELAGGVGELFF. The CDR3 nucleotides read TGTGCCAGCAGCGAACTAGCGGGGGGTGTCGGGGAGCTGTTTTTT.

This clone was detected a few times. V usage is TRBV4-3 and J usage is TRBJ1-2; TRBD1 agrees at 7 bases. This CDR3 has 15 residues. Germline-derived CDR1 and CDR2 are LGHNA and YSLEER. V was pared by 1 base and J by 4 bases, with 6 bases of the junction left unmatched. CDR3 residues: CASSQGGTDLYGYTF. The CDR3 bases are TGCGCCAGCAGCCAAGGCGGGACAGACCTCTATGGCTACACCTTC.

The genes are TRBV9 and TRBJ1-1; 8 nucleotides agree with TRBD1. Germline lookup yields CDR1 SGDLS and CDR2 YYNGEE. Unmatched junction bases numbered 4, after V lost 3 bases and J lost 0 bases. This CDR3 spans 15 amino acids. The CDR3 DNA sequence: TGTGCCAGCAGCGCCCGACAGGGGTTGAACACTGAAGCTTTCTTT. It specifies CASSARQGLNTEAFF.

The chain couples TRBV19 to TRBJ2-5, with D perhaps matching TRBD1 (6 bases). There are 13 residues in the CDR3. Germline V gene lookup returns CDR1 LNHDA and CDR2 SQIVND (reference sequence). The V gene lost 4 bases and the J gene lost 4 bases, with 10 bases spanning the gap. The CDR3 nucleotides are TGTGCCAGTAGTAAAGACAGGCGAGAGACCCAGTACTTC. Translating it yields CASSKDRRETQYF.

This sequence joins TRBV5-6 and TRBJ2-5, with a possible D match to TRBD1 (5 bases). In germline, CDR1 is SGHDT, CDR2 YYEEEE. The CDR3 totals 13 residues. Trimming cost V 0 bases and J 7 bases, with 10 bases left between them. The chain's CDR3 is CASSLGVQGTQYF. The DNA for the CDR3 is TGTGCCAGCAGCTTGGGAGTGCAGGGGACCCAGTACTTC.

This sequence joins TRBV6-5 and TRBJ1-2; D is perhaps TRBD1 (6 bases). CDR1 MNHEY and CDR2 SVGAGI come from the germline V gene. Trimming stripped 6 bases from V and 12 bases from J, with 17 bases between. The CDR3 totals 12 residues. CDR3 protein: CASRDGQLGNTF. Written as DNA, the CDR3 is TGTGCCAGCAGGGACGGACAGCTTGGTAACACCTTC.

V gene TRBV27 combines with J gene TRBJ1-5; D is possibly TRBD1 (6 bases). V lost 6 bases to trimming and J lost 4 bases, with 10 bases between them. The CDR3 spans 13 residues. CDR1 is MNHEY, CDR2 SMNVEV, per germline (reference sequence). The CDR3 sequence: CASRFTGNQPQHF. CDR3 nucleotides: TGTGCCAGCAGATTTACAGGGAATCAGCCCCAGCATTTT.

This clone was picked up a small number of times. V and J are TRBV5-6 and TRBJ2-1; 12 bases fit TRBD2. The germline V gene encodes CDR1 SGHDT and CDR2 YYEEEE. This CDR3 comprises 17 residues. V shed 3 bases, J shed 7 bases, and the junction held 11 bases outside the gene matches. In nucleotides, the CDR3 is TGTGCCAGCAGCTACCCACCACCTAGCGGGAGGGGGAATGAGCAGTTCTTC. Its translation: CASSYPPPSGRGNEQFF. Full variable domain (outside the CDR3, taken from reference TRBV5-6 and TRBJ2-1): DAGVTQSPTHLIKTRGQQVTLRCSPKSGHDTVSWYQQALGQGPQFIFQYYEEEERQRGNFPDRFSGHQFPNYSSELNVNALLLGDSALYLCASSYPPPSGRGNEQFFGPGTRLTVL.

The chain carries TRBV10-3 and TRBJ2-3; 9 bases are shared with TRBD2. Germline V gene lookup returns CDR1 ENHRY and CDR2 SYGVKD. The CDR3 loop spans 14 amino acids. V lost 10 bases, J lost 0 bases, and 5 bases stayed unmatched. The CDR3, as DNA: TGTGCCACCCGACTAGCGGCTAGCACAGATACGCAGTATTTT. Encoded protein: CATRLAASTDTQYF.

V and J are TRBV19 and TRBJ2-3, with 9 bases that match TRBD2. Germline CDR1 and CDR2: LNHDA and SQIVND (reference sequence). With 6 bases clipped from V and 0 bases from J, the junction kept 7 bases outside the gene matches. CDR3 length: 16 amino acids. The CDR3 loop is CASRRSGGPSTDTQYF. The CDR3 nucleotides are TGTGCCAGTAGAAGAAGCGGGGGGCCTAGCACAGATACGCAGTATTTT. The variable domain in full, completed from reference TRBV19 and TRBJ2-3, reads DGGITQSPKYLFRKEGQNVTLSCEQNLNHDAMYWYRQDPGQGLRLIYYSQIVNDFQKGDIAEGYSVSREKKESFPLTVTSAQKNPTAFYLCASRRSGGPSTDTQYFGPGTRLTVL.

This clone was seen a single time. The J gene is TRBJ2-2, the V gene TRBV9, with D hard to call. Germline CDR1 and CDR2: SGDLS and YYNGEE. The CDR3 spans 14 residues. V was cut by 3 bases and J by 4 bases, with 10 bases left in between. The CDR3 nucleotides read TGTGCCAGCAGCGATTTCGAACTCACCGGGGAGCTGTTTTTT. Amino acid sequence: CASSDFELTGELFF. Full variable domain (missing parts from reference TRBV9 and TRBJ2-2): DSGVTQTPKHLITATGQRVTLRCSPRSGDLSVYWYQQSLDQGLQFLIQYYNGEERAKGNILERFSAQQFPDLHSELNLSSLELGDSALYFCASSDFELTGELFFGEGSRLTVL.

The chain has TRBV19 and TRBJ1-5; D not resolved. The ends were cut back, 2 bases at V and 2 bases at J, with 7 bases in the middle. Germline V gene data show CDR1 as LNHDA and CDR2 as SQIVND (reference sequence). The CDR3 is 14 amino acids. This CDR3 reads CASSIMRGNQPQHF. The DNA of the CDR3 is TGTGCCAGTAGTATAATGAGGGGCAATCAGCCCCAGCATTTT.

This clone was counted once. This chain joins TRBV19 and TRBJ2-7, with D perhaps TRBD1 (5 bases). V dropped 0 bases and J dropped 0 bases, with 9 bases sitting between them. CDR1 and CDR2 (germline): LNHDA, SQIVND (reference sequence). The CDR3 sequence is 15 residues long. The CDR3 loop is CASSIDPDSSYEQYF. The CDR3 DNA reads TGTGCCAGTAGTATAGATCCCGACAGCTCCTACGAGCAGTACTTC. Filled out from reference TRBV19 and TRBJ2-7, the complete variable domain reads DGGITQSPKYLFRKEGQNVTLSCEQNLNHDAMYWYRQDPGQGLRLIYYSQIVNDFQKGDIAEGYSVSREKKESFPLTVTSAQKNPTAFYLCASSIDPDSSYEQYFGPGTRLTVT.

The chain links TRBV18 to TRBJ2-5, with D uncertain. The V gene's germline CDR1 is KGHSH and CDR2 LQKENI. The CDR3 has 10 residues. The V end lost 6 bases, the J end lost 4 bases, and 3 bases lay between the germline ends. The CDR3 DNA follows: TGTGCCAGCTCCTCAGAGACCCAGTACTTC. Encoded protein: CASSSETQYF.

This clone turned up a few times. The V call is TRBV7-3, the J call TRBJ1-1; D remains ambiguous. V lost 5 bases and J lost 3, with 16 bases in between. The CDR3 has 15 amino acids. Per germline, CDR1 SGHTA and CDR2 FQGTGA. The CDR3 is CASSQNPGGDTEAFF. Here the CDR3 DNA reads TGTGCCAGCAGCCAAAACCCGGGAGGAGACACTGAAGCTTTCTTT.